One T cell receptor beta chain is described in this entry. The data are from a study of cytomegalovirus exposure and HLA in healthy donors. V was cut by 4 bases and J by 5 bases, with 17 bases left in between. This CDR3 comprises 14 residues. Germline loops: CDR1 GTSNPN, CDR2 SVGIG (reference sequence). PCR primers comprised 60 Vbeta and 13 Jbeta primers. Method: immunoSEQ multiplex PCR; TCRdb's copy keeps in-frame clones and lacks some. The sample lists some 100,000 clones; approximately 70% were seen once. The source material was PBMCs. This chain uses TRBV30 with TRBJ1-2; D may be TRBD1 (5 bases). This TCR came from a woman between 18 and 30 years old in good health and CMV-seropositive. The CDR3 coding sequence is TGTGCCTGGATGCCTGGGAGGGGCGCGTATGGCTACACCTTC. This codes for CAWMPGRGAYGYTF.